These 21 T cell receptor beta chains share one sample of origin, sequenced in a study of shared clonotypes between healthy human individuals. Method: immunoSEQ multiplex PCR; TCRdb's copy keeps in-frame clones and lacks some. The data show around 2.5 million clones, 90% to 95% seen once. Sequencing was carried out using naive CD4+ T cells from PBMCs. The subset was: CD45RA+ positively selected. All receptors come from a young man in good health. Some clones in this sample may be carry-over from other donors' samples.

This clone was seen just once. The CDR3 region is CASRGAGARNTEAFF. For the CDR3, the DNA is TGTGCCAGCAGGGGGGCAGGAGCAAGGAACACTGAAGCTTTCTTT. The chain couples TRBV27 to TRBJ1-1; the D gene is possibly TRBD1 (6 bases). Germline CDR1 reads MNHEY; CDR2 reads SMNVEV (reference sequence). V lost 6 bases and J 1 base, leaving 15 bases between the germline ends. The CDR3 contains 15 residues.

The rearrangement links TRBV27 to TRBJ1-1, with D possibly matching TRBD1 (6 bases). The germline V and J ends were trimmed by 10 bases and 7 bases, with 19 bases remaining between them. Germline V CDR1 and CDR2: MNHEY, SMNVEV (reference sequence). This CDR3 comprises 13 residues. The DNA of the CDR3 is TGTGCCATCTGGCGCCGGGACACGGATGAAGCTTTCTTT. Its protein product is CAIWRRDTDEAFF.

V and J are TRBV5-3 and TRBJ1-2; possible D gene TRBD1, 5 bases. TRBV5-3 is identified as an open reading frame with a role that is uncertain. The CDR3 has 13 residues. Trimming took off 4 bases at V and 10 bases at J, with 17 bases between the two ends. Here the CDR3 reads CARSRRGVFDYTF. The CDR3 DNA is TGTGCCAGAAGCCGGAGGGGCGTTTTCGACTACACCTTC.

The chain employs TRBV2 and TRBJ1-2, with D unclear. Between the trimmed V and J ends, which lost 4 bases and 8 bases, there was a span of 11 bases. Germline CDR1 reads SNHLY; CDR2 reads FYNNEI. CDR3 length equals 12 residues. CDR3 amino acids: CASSATTGGYTF. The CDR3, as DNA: TGTGCCAGCAGTGCCACAACCGGAGGCTACACCTTC.

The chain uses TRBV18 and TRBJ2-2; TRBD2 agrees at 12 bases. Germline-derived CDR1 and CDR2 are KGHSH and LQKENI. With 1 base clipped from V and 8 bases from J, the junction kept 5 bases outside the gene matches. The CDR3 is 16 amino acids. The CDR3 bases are TGTGCCAGCTCACCACAACTAGCGGGAGGAATAGGGGAGCTGTTTTTT. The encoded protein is CASSPQLAGGIGELFF. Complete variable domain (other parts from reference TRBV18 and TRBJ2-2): NAGVMQNPRHLVRRRGQEARLRCSPMKGHSHVYWYRQLPEEGLKFMVYLQKENIIDESGMPKERFSAEFPKEGPSILRIQQVVRGDSAAYFCASSPQLAGGIGELFFGEGSRLTVL.

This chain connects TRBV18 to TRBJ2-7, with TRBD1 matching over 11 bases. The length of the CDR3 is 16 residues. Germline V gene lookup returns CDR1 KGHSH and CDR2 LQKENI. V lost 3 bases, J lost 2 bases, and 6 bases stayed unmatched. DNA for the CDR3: TGTGCCAGCTCACCCGACCGGACAGGGGGCGCCTACGAGCAGTACTTC. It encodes CASSPDRTGGAYEQYF.

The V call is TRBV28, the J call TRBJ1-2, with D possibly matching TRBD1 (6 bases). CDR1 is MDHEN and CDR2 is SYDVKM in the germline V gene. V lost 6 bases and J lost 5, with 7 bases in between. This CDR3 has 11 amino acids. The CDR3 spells CASSGQYGYTF. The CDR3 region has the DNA TGTGCCAGCAGCGGACAGTATGGCTACACCTTC.

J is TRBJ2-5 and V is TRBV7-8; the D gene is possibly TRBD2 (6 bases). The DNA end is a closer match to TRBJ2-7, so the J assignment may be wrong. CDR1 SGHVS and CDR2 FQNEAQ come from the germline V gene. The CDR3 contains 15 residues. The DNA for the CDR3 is TGTGCCAGCAGCCAACCCTGGCAGGGACTCTACGAGCAGTACTTC. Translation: CASSQPWQGLYEQYF.

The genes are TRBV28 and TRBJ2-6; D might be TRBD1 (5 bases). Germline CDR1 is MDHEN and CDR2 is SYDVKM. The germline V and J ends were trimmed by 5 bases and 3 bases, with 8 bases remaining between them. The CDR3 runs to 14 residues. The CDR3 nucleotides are TGTGCCAGCAGTCGACAGTTTGGGGCCAACGTCCTGACTTTC. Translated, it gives CASSRQFGANVLTF.

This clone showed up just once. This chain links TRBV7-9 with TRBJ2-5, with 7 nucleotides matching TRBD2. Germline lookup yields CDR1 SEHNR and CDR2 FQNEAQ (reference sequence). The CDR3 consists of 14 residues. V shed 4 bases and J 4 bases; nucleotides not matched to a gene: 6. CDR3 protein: CASSWSSGGETQYF. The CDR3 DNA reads TGTGCCAGCAGCTGGTCCTCGGGGGGAGAGACCCAGTACTTC. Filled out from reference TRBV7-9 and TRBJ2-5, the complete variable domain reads DTGVSQNPRHKITKRGQNVTFRCDPISEHNRLYWYRQTLGQGPEFLTYFQNEAQLEKSRLLSDRFSAERPKGSFSTLEIQRTEQGDSAMYLCASSWSSGGETQYFGPGTRLLVL.

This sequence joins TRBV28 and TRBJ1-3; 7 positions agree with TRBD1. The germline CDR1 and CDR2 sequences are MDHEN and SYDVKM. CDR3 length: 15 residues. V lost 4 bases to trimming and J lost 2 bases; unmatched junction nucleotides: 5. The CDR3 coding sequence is TGTGCCAGCAGTTCCCCGGGACAGACTGGAAACACCATATATTTT. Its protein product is CASSSPGQTGNTIYF.

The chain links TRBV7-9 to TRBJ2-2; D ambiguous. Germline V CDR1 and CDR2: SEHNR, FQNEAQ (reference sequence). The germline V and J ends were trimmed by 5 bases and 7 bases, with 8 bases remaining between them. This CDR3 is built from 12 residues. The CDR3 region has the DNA TGTGCCAGCAGCGCGAATAACGGGGAGCTGTTTTTT. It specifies CASSANNGELFF.

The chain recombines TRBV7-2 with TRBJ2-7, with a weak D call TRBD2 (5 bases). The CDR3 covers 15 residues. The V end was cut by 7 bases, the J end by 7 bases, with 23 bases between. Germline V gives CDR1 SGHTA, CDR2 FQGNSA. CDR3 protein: CASTLSSGNLGEQYF. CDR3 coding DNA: TGTGCCAGCACCCTTAGTTCGGGGAACCTTGGGGAGCAGTACTTC.

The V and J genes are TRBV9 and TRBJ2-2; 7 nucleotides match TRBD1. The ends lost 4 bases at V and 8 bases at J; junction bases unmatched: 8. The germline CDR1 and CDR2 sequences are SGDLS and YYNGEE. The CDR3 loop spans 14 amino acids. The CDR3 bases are TGTGCCAGCAGCTATCAGGGGGAACCGGGGGAGCTGTTTTTT. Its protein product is CASSYQGEPGELFF.

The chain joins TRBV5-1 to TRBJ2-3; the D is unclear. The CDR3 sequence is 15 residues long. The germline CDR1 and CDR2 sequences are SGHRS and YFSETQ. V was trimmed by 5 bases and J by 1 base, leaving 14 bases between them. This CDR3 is CASSPNRDGTDTQYF. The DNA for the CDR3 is TGCGCCAGCAGTCCGAACAGAGATGGCACAGATACGCAGTATTTT.

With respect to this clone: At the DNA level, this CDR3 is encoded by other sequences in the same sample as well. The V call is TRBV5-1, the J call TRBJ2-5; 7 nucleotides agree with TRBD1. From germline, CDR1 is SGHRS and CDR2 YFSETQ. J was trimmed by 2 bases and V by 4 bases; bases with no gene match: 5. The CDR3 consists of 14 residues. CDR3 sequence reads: CASSPGTAQETQYF. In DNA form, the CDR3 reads TGCGCCAGCAGCCCCGGGACAGCTCAAGAGACCCAGTACTTC. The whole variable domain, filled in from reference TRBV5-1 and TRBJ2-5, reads KAGVTQTPRYLIKTRGQQVTLSCSPISGHRSVSWYQQTPGQGLQFLFEYFSETQRNKGNFPGRFSGRQFSNSRSEMNVSTLELGDSALYLCASSPGTAQETQYFGPGTRLLVL.

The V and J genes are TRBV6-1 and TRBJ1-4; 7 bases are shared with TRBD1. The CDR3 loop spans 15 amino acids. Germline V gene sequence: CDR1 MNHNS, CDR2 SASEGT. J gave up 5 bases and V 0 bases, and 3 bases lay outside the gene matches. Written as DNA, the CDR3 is TGTGCCAGCAGTGAAGCAGACAGGGAAAATGAAAAACTGTTTTTT. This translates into CASSEADRENEKLFF.

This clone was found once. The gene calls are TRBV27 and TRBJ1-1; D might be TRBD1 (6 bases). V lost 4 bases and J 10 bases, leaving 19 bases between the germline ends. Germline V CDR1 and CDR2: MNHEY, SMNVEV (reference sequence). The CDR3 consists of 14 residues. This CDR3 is CASSSADSERLAFF. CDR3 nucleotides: TGTGCCAGCAGTTCGGCGGACAGCGAAAGATTAGCTTTCTTT.

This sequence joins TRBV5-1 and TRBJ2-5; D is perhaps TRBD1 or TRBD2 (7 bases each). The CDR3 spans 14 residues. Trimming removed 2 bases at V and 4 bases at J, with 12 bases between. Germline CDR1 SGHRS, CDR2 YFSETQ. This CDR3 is CASSFQGGVETQYF. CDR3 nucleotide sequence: TGCGCCAGCAGCTTCCAGGGGGGGGTAGAGACCCAGTACTTC.

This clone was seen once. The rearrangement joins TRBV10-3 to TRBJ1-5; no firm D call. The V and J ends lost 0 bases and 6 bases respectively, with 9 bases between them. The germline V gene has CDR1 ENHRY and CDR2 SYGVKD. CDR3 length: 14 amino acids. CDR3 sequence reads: CAISESRWGQPQHF. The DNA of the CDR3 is TGTGCCATCAGTGAGTCCCGCTGGGGTCAGCCCCAGCATTTT.

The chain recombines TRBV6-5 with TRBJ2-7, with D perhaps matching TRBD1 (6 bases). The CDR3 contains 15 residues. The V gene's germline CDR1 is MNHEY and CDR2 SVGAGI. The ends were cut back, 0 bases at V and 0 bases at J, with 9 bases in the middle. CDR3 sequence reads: CASSYSRGYSYEQYF. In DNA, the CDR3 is TGTGCCAGCAGTTACTCTAGGGGGTACTCCTACGAGCAGTACTTC.